The 30 T cell receptor beta chains presented below share a single source sample, sequenced in a study of blood T cell repertoires in COVID-19. The table came from immunoSEQ multiplex PCR; TCRdb's copy has only in-frame clones and leaves some out. The data hold roughly 80,000 clones, with about 90% observed a single time. The sequenced sample was peripheral blood. Receptors originate from a man in his fifties with active COVID-19.

The CDR3 is CASSLGQPPYEQYF. The CDR3 DNA reads as TGTGCCAGCAGTTTGGGACAGCCGCCCTACGAGCAGTACTTC. This chain links TRBV28 with TRBJ2-7; 7 positions match TRBD1. Germline CDR1 reads MDHEN; CDR2 reads SYDVKM. V shed 3 bases and J 2 bases; nucleotides not matched to a gene: 4. This CDR3 has 14 amino acids.

The rearrangement uses TRBV29-1 and TRBJ2-7; 7 positions match TRBD1. CDR1 and CDR2 from the germline V gene are SQVTM and ANQGSEA. CDR3 length: 11 residues. With V trimmed by 4 bases and J by 5 bases, 2 bases remained unmatched. CDR3 in DNA: TGCAGCGTTGGAGACAGGGACGAGCAGTACTTC. Translating it yields CSVGDRDEQYF.

About this clone: Other nucleotide sequences from this sample produce the same CDR3. The V call is TRBV28, the J call TRBJ2-3; TRBD1 is a possible D gene (5 bases). Germline values: CDR1 MDHEN, CDR2 SYDVKM. Trimming took off 3 bases at V and 3 bases at J, with 10 bases between the two ends. CDR3 length: 14 residues. The CDR3 loop reads CASSFVAGTDTQYF. As DNA, the CDR3 is TGTGCCAGCAGTTTTGTAGCAGGGACAGATACGCAGTATTTT. Supplemented by reference TRBV28 and TRBJ2-3, the full variable domain reads DVKVTQSSRYLVKRTGEKVFLECVQDMDHENMFWYRQDPGLGLRLIYFSYDVKMKEKGDIPEGYSVSREKKERFSLILESASTNQTSMYLCASSFVAGTDTQYFGPGTRLTVL.

The V and J genes are TRBV12-3 or TRBV12-4 and TRBJ1-1; no clear D. The CDR3 consists of 12 residues. The V and J ends lost 6 bases and 8 bases respectively, with 13 bases between them. As DNA, the CDR3 is TGTGCCAGCAGCCCTCCGGGATTAGAAGCTTTCTTT. It yields the protein CASSPPGLEAFF.

This clone was seen only a few times. The rearrangement links TRBV5-6 to TRBJ1-2, with no clear D. The V and J ends lost 0 bases and 5 bases respectively, with 8 bases between them. Germline V lookup: CDR1 SGHDT, CDR2 YYEEEE. This CDR3 region has 13 residues. CDR3 loop: CASSLGIGYGYTF. For the CDR3, the DNA is TGTGCCAGCAGCTTGGGAATCGGTTATGGCTACACCTTC.

The chain is built from TRBV3-1 (or the pseudogene TRBV3-2) and TRBJ1-4; 9 nucleotides line up with TRBD1. Unmatched junction bases numbered 6, after V lost 1 base and J lost 15 bases. The CDR3 is made up of 13 amino acids. CDR1 LGHDT and CDR2 YNNKEL come from the germline V gene (reference sequence). The CDR3 loop reads CASSQAWDRVVFF. CDR3 nucleotides: TGTGCCAGCAGCCAAGCTTGGGACAGGGTCGTGTTTTTT.

The V and J genes are TRBV29-1 and TRBJ2-7; D gene unclear. The germline CDR1 and CDR2 sequences are SQVTM and ANQGSEA. The V gene lost 4 bases and the J gene lost 4 bases, with 8 bases spanning the gap. The CDR3 runs to 11 residues. The CDR3 protein is CSVGYSYEQYF. As DNA, the CDR3 is TGCAGCGTTGGGTACAGTTACGAGCAGTACTTC.

J is TRBJ1-1 and V is TRBV19; perhaps TRBD1 as D (5 bases). CDR3 size: 13 residues. V lost 7 bases and J 5 bases, leaving 14 bases between the germline ends. Germline CDR1 and CDR2: LNHDA and SQIVND (reference sequence). CDR3 loop: CASKWGAETEAFF. CDR3 DNA sequence: TGTGCCAGTAAATGGGGCGCAGAAACTGAAGCTTTCTTT.

This clone has just a few counts. The rearrangement links TRBV7-8 to TRBJ1-5, with 9 nucleotides matching TRBD1. J lost 7 bases, V lost 5 bases, and 9 bases had no gene match. This CDR3 spans 15 amino acids. The germline CDR1 and CDR2 sequences are SGHVS and FQNEAQ. The CDR3 here is CASSGDRGRGQPQHF. The CDR3 DNA reads as TGTGCCAGCAGCGGAGACAGGGGGAGAGGCCAGCCCCAGCATTTT.

V usage is TRBV7-2 and J usage is TRBJ2-7, with a weak D call TRBD1 (6 bases). V lost 3 bases and J 3 bases, leaving 12 bases between the germline ends. The CDR3 contains 14 residues. Germline V lookup: CDR1 SGHTA, CDR2 FQGNSA. The CDR3 DNA reads TGTGCCAGCAGCTTCCGGGACATCAACTACGAGCAGTACTTC. Amino acid sequence: CASSFRDINYEQYF.

The gene calls are TRBV7-4 and TRBJ1-6; possible D gene TRBD1, 6 bases. From germline, CDR1 is SGHVT and CDR2 SQSDAQ. Trimming took off 5 bases at V and 7 bases at J, with 12 bases between the two ends. The CDR3 length is 14 residues. The CDR3, as DNA: TGTGCCAGCAGCATCACAGGGTCGAATTCACCCCTCCACTTT. This sequence encodes CASSITGSNSPLHF.

The chain recombines TRBV6-2 or TRBV6-3 with TRBJ2-7; possible D gene TRBD1, 6 bases. Looked up from germline, CDR1 is MNHEY and CDR2 is SVGEGT. V was pared by 1 base and J by 2 bases, with 18 bases between. This CDR3 comprises 17 residues. The CDR3 DNA is TGTGCCAGCAGTTACTACGTGACCGGGACAAGCCCCTACGAGCAGTACTTC. Translated: CASSYYVTGTSPYEQYF.

The chain couples TRBV28 to TRBJ2-1, with D uncertain. The CDR3 loop spans 14 amino acids. CDR1 is MDHEN and CDR2 is SYDVKM in the germline V gene. V was pared by 5 bases and J by 9 bases, with 17 bases between. Written as DNA, the CDR3 is TGTGCCAGCAGTGTACACACAGACAACGGTGAGCAGTTCTTC. As protein: CASSVHTDNGEQFF.

The V and J genes are TRBV5-1 and TRBJ2-1; tentatively, D is TRBD1 (6 bases). This CDR3 contains 14 residues. Germline values: CDR1 SGHRS, CDR2 YFSETQ. V was pared by 4 bases and J by 6 bases, with 14 bases between. The CDR3 loop is CASSEPQGANEQFF. The CDR3 DNA is TGCGCCAGCAGCGAACCACAGGGAGCCAATGAGCAGTTCTTC.

The chain uses TRBV28 and TRBJ1-4, with 9 nucleotides matching TRBD1. Trimming at V came to 5 bases and at J to 0 bases, leaving 13 bases not matched to a gene. CDR3 length: 19 residues. Germline values: CDR1 MDHEN, CDR2 SYDVKM. The CDR3 protein is CASSNTQGAGGSTNEKLFF. The CDR3, as DNA: TGTGCCAGCAGTAACACACAGGGGGCAGGAGGTTCAACTAATGAAAAACTGTTTTTT.

The V and J genes are TRBV14 and TRBJ1-2; possible D gene TRBD1, 5 bases. Germline V gene lookup returns CDR1 SGHDN and CDR2 FVKESK. V was cut by 1 base and J by 7 bases, with 19 bases left in between. CDR3 length: 16 amino acids. CDR3 in DNA: TGTGCCAGCAGCCAAGTCGAGGGACTGACGGGGACTGGCTACACCTTC. Protein product: CASSQVEGLTGTGYTF.

The V and J genes are TRBV28 and TRBJ2-3; TRBD2 aligns across 7 bases. J lost 2 bases, V lost 7 bases, and 3 bases had no gene match. The CDR3 totals 13 residues. CDR1 and CDR2 from the germline V gene are MDHEN and SYDVKM. CDR3 sequence: CASNGGITDTQYF. In DNA form, the CDR3 reads TGTGCCAGCAACGGGGGGATCACAGATACGCAGTATTTT.

This clone appeared once. Since a much larger clone is just one base distant, this may be a read error. The sample contains more than one DNA sequence encoding this CDR3. The rearrangement links TRBV11-2 to TRBJ1-3; D might be TRBD1 (6 bases). V was trimmed by 4 bases and J by 4 bases, leaving 8 bases between them. CDR1 and CDR2 (germline): SGHAT, FQNNGV. The CDR3 sequence is 13 residues long. CDR3 sequence (DNA): TGTGCCAGCAGCTCGGACAGAGGAAACACCATATATTTT. Translating it yields CASSSDRGNTIYF.

This chain links TRBV5-4 with TRBJ2-1, with 8 positions matching TRBD2. Germline values: CDR1 SGHNT, CDR2 YYREEE (reference sequence). The CDR3 totals 16 residues. Unmatched junction bases numbered 2, after V lost 0 bases and J lost 0 bases. The CDR3 here is CASSLAGGSSYNEQFF. The CDR3 bases are TGTGCCAGCAGCTTGGCGGGGGGGAGCTCCTACAATGAGCAGTTCTTC. Using reference TRBV5-4 and TRBJ2-1 for the parts outside the CDR3, the full variable domain is ETGVTQSPTHLIKTRGQQVTLRCSSQSGHNTVSWYQQALGQGPQFIFQYYREEENGRGNFPPRFSGLQFPNYSSELNVNALELDDSALYLCASSLAGGSSYNEQFFGPGTRLTVL.

By sample share, this clone is medium-sized. This rearrangement joins TRBV28 to TRBJ1-6; TRBD1 is a possible D gene (5 bases). The CDR3 has 16 amino acids. Trimming removed 6 bases at V and 7 bases at J, with 19 bases between. Germline CDR1 and CDR2: MDHEN and SYDVKM. The CDR3 coding sequence is TGTGCCAGCAGCCTACCTATGACAGCTGGAAATTCACCCCTCCACTTT. It is translated as CASSLPMTAGNSPLHF.

The gene calls are TRBV7-9 and TRBJ2-6; D gene unclear. CDR3 size: 16 residues. The V end lost 8 bases, the J end lost 0 bases, and 14 bases lay between the germline ends. CDR1 SEHNR and CDR2 FQNEAQ come from the germline V gene (reference sequence). CDR3 amino acids: CASEWSPSSGANVLTF. CDR3 nucleotides: TGTGCCAGCGAATGGTCCCCCAGCTCTGGGGCCAACGTCCTGACTTTC.

V is TRBV5-1 and J is TRBJ2-1, with 9 positions matching TRBD2. Germline V gene lookup returns CDR1 SGHRS and CDR2 YFSETQ. V shed 6 bases, J shed 8 bases, and the junction held 12 bases outside the gene matches. The CDR3 is made up of 15 amino acids. CDR3 sequence reads: CASNHGGRAMDEQFF. Written as DNA, the CDR3 is TGCGCCAGCAATCACGGCGGGAGGGCAATGGATGAGCAGTTCTTC.

This clone was seen a few times. The chain is built from TRBV4-3 and TRBJ1-4; D is ambiguous. The germline gives CDR1 LGHNA, CDR2 YSLEER. This CDR3 contains 17 residues. V lost 5 bases to trimming and J lost 8 bases, with 24 bases between them. CDR3 sequence reads: CASSSELGSSRGEKLFF. In DNA, the CDR3 is TGCGCCAGCAGCTCAGAGCTCGGTAGTTCACGGGGAGAAAAACTGTTTTTT.

This clone has just one count. The V and J genes are TRBV12-3 or TRBV12-4 and TRBJ2-2; the D is unclear. The CDR3 is made up of 12 amino acids. With 6 bases removed from V and 6 bases from J, the gap between germline ends came to 8 bases. The CDR3, as DNA: TGTGCCAGCAGCCATCGCGCCGGGGAGCTGTTTTTT. Its translation is CASSHRAGELFF.

This chain uses TRBV9 with TRBJ2-2; 9 positions match TRBD2. Germline values: CDR1 SGDLS, CDR2 YYNGEE. This CDR3 comprises 15 residues. The V gene end was trimmed by 4 bases and the J gene end by 5 bases; junction bases not matched to a gene: 6. This CDR3 is CASSTGTSPTGELFF. For the CDR3, the DNA is TGTGCCAGCAGCACCGGGACTAGCCCTACCGGGGAGCTGTTTTTT.

CDR3 loop: CASSTRESYNSPLHF. The CDR3 region has the DNA TGTGCCAGTAGTACCCGGGAGTCCTATAATTCACCCCTCCACTTT. This sequence joins TRBV19 and TRBJ1-6; D remains ambiguous. V gave up 4 bases and J gave up 1 base, with 8 bases separating them. CDR1 and CDR2 (germline): LNHDA, SQIVND (reference sequence). This CDR3 is 15 amino acids long.

V is TRBV27 and J is TRBJ1-1, with D tentatively TRBD1 (5 bases). Germline CDR1 reads MNHEY; CDR2 reads SMNVEV (reference sequence). The V gene lost 5 bases and the J gene lost 11 bases, with 21 bases spanning the gap. The CDR3 is made up of 14 amino acids. The CDR3 DNA reads TGTGCCAGCAGTCCCCTCGGGGGACTTGGTGAGGCTTTCTTT. Translating gives CASSPLGGLGEAFF.

This sequence joins TRBV10-1 and TRBJ2-2, with a tentative D call TRBD2 (7 bases). The V end was cut by 6 bases, the J end by 5 bases, with 22 bases between. From germline, CDR1 is WNHNN and CDR2 SYGVQD (reference sequence). The CDR3 runs 17 residues. The CDR3 protein is CASRYQRGGKGTGELFF. The CDR3 DNA sequence: TGCGCCAGCAGGTACCAAAGGGGGGGTAAGGGAACCGGGGAGCTGTTTTTT.

V usage is TRBV6-5 and J usage is TRBJ2-7; unclear D gene. Germline CDR1 MNHEY, CDR2 SVGAGI. The CDR3 is 14 amino acids. The V end was cut by 4 bases, the J end by 3 bases, with 13 bases between. The CDR3 bases are TGTGCCAGCAGTTCCACCGCGCCTAACTACGAGCAGTACTTC. Translated: CASSSTAPNYEQYF.

The J gene is TRBJ1-1, the V gene TRBV5-8, with D possibly being TRBD1 (5 bases). The ends were cut back, 4 bases at V and 1 base at J, with 8 bases in the middle. The CDR3 length is 13 residues. CDR1 is SGHTS, CDR2 YDEGEE, per germline. CDR3 residues: CASSHGGNTEAFF. The DNA of the CDR3 is TGTGCCAGCAGCCACGGGGGGAACACTGAAGCTTTCTTT.